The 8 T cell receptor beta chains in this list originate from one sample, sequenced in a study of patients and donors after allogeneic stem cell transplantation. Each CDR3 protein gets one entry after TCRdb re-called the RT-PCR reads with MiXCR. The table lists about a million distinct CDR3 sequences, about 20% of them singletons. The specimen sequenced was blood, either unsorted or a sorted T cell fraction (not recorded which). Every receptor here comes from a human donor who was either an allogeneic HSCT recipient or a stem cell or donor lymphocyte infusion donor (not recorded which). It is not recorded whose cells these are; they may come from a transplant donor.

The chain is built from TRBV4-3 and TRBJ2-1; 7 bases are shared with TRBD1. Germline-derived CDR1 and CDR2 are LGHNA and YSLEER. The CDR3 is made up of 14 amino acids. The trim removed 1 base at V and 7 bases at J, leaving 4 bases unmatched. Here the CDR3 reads CASSQVLTGNEQFF. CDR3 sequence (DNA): TGCGCCAGCAGCCAAGTTTTGACAGGGAATGAGCAGTTCTTC.

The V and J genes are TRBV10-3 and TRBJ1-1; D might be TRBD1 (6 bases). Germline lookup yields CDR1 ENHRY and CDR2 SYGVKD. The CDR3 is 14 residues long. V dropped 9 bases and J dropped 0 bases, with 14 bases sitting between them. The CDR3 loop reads CAIRTAHMNTEAFF. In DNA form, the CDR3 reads TGTGCCATTCGGACAGCACACATGAACACTGAAGCTTTCTTT.

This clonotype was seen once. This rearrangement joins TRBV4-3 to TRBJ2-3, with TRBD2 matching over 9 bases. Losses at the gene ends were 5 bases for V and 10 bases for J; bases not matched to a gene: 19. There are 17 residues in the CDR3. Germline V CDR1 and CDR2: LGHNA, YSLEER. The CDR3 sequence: CASSGTAGGLWVEAQYF. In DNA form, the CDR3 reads TGCGCCAGCAGCGGGACAGCGGGGGGCCTCTGGGTTGAAGCGCAGTATTTT.

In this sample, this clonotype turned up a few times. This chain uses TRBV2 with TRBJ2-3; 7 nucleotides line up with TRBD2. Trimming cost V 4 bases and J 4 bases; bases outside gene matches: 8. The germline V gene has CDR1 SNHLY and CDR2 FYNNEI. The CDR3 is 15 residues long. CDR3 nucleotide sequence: TGTGCCAGCAGTGTTGGTAGCGGGTTGCCAGATACGCAGTATTTT. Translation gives CASSVGSGLPDTQYF.

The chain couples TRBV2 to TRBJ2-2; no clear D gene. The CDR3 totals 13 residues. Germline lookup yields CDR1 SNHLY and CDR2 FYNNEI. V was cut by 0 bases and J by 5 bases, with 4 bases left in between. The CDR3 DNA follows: TGTGCCAGCAGTGAAGCCCGGACCGGGGAGCTGTTTTTT. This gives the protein CASSEARTGELFF.

The CDR3 nucleotides read TGTGCCAGCAGTAGACAGGGGTTCTACGAGCAGTACTTC. This codes for CASSRQGFYEQYF. This chain uses TRBV2 with TRBJ2-7; TRBD1 agrees at 8 bases. This CDR3 is built from 13 residues. Germline CDR1 SNHLY, CDR2 FYNNEI. The V gene end was trimmed by 5 bases and the J gene end by 3 bases; junction bases not matched to a gene: 3.

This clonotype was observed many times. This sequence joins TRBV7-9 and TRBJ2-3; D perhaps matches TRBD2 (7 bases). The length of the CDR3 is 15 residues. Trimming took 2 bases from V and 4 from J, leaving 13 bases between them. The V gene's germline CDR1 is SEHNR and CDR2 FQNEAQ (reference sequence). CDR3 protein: CASSLFGGGSDTQYF. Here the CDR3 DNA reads TGTGCCAGCAGCTTATTCGGCGGGGGCTCAGATACGCAGTATTTT.

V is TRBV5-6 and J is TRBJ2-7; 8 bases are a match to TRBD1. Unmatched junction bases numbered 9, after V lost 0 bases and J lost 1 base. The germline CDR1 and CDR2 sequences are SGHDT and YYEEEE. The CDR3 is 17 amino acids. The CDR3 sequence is CASSLGRVGTGSYEQYF. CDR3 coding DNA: TGTGCCAGCAGCTTGGGGAGAGTTGGGACAGGTTCCTACGAGCAGTACTTC.